The sequence of this T cell receptor (beta chain) was determined in a study of blood T cell repertoires in COVID-19. At the level of the study: The cDNA or gDNA used as material had been derived from T cells, B-cell-depleted T cells, or PBMCs.

The CDR3 has 13 amino acids. The germline gives CDR1 SGHTA, CDR2 FQGNSA. Between the trimmed V and J ends, which lost 5 bases and 7 bases, there was a span of 12 bases. The data were produced by immunoSEQ multiplex PCR, yet TCRdb's version contains in-frame clones alone and is incomplete. The table shows more than 110,000 clones, with roughly 80% occurring only once. Participants were aged about 18 to 90 years, lived in about 26 US areas, and enrolled virtually. Participant reports of clinical history set cohort assignment. The source is a man aged 40-50 years with acute COVID-19. Sequencing was done on a sample of PBMCs or T cells enriched from blood (not recorded which). This chain uses TRBV7-2 with TRBJ2-1, with D possibly being TRBD1 (5 bases). This CDR3 reads CASSVQGRNEQFF. CDR3 sequence (DNA): TGTGCCAGCAGCGTCCAGGGTCGGAATGAGCAGTTCTTC.